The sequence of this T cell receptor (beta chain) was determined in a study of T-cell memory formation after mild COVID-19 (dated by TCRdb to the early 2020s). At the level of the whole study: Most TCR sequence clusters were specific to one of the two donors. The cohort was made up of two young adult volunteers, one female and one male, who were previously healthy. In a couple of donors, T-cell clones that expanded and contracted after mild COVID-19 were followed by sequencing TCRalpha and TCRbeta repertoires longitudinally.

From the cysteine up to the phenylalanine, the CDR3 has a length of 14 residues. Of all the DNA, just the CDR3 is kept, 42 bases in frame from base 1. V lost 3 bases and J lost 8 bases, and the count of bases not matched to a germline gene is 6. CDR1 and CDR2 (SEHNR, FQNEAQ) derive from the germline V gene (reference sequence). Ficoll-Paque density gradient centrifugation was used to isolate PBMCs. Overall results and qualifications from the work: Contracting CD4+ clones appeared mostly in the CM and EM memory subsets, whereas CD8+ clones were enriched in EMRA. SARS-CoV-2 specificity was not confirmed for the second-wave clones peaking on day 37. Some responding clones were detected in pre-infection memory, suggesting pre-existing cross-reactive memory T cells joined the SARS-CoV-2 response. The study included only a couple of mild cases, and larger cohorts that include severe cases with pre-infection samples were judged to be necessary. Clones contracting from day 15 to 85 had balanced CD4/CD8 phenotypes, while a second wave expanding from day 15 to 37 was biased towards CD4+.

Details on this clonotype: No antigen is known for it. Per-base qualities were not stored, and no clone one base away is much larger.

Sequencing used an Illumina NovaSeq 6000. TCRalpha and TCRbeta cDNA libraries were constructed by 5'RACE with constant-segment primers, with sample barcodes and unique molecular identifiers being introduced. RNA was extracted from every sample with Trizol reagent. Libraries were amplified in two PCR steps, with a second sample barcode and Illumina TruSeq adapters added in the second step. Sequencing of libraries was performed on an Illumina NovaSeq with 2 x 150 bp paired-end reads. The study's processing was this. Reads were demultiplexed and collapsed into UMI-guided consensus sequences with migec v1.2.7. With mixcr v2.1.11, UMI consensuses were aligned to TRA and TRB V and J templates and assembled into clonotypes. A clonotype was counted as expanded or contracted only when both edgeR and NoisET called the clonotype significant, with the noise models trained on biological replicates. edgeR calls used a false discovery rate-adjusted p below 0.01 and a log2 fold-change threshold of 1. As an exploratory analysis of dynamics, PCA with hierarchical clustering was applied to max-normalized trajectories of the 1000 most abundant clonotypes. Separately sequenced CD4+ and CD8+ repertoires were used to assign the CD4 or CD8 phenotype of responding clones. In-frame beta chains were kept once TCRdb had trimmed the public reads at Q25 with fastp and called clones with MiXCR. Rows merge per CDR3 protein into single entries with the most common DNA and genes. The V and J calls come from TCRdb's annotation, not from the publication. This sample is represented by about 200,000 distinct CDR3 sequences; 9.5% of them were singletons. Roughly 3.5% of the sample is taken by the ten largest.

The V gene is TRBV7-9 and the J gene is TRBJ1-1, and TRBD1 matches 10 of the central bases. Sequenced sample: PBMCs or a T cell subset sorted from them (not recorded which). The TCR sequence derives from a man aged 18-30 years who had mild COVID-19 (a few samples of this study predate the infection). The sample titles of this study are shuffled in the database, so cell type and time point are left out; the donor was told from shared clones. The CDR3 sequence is CASSFTGQGHEAFF. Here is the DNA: TGTGCCAGCAGCTTCACGGGACAGGGGCACGAAGCTTTCTTT.